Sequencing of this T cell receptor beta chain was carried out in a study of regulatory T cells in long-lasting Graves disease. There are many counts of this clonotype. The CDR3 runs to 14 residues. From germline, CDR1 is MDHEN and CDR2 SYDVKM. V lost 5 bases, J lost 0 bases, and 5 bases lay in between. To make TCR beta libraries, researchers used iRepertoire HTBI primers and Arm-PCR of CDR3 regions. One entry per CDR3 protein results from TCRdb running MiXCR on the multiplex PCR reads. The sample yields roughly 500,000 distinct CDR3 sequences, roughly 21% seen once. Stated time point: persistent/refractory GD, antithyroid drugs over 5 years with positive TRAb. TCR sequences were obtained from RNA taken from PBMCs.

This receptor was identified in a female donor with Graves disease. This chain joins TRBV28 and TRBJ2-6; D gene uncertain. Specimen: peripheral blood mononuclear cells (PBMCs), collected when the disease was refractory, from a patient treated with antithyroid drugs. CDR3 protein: CASSGTSGANVLTF. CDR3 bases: TGTGCCAGCAGTGGAACCTCTGGGGCCAACGTCCTGACTTTC.